One and the same sample provided the 15 T cell receptor beta chains below, sequenced in a study of blood T cell repertoires in COVID-19. Measured with immunoSEQ multiplex PCR; TCRdb has only the in-frame clones, and not every one. The profile shows some 120,000 clones, about 86% of them singletons. Sequencing used peripheral blood. Source of these receptors: a woman in her fifties or sixties with acute or convalescent COVID-19.

The chain couples TRBV11-2 to TRBJ2-7; D might be TRBD1 (5 bases). Germline loops: CDR1 SGHAT, CDR2 FQNNGV. The V and J ends lost 11 bases and 5 bases respectively, with 13 bases between them. This CDR3 has 11 amino acids. The CDR3 region has the DNA TGTGCCTGCGGACAAAGCCACGAGCAGTACTTC. Protein sequence: CACGQSHEQYF.

This clone was detected a few times. V gene TRBV5-4 combines with J gene TRBJ2-1, with 11 bases lining up with TRBD1. This CDR3 is built from 14 residues. V gave up 4 bases and J gave up 7 bases; unmatched junction bases: 4. CDR1 and CDR2 from the germline V gene are SGHNT and YYREEE (reference sequence). This chain's CDR3 is CASSRTGGMNEQFF. The CDR3 DNA is TGTGCCAGCAGCCGGACAGGGGGCATGAATGAGCAGTTCTTC.

The chain uses TRBV5-1 and TRBJ2-5, with 8 bases lining up with TRBD1. Germline CDR1 and CDR2: SGHRS and YFSETQ. J was trimmed by 2 bases and V by 4 bases; bases with no gene match: 1. The CDR3 consists of 13 residues. For the CDR3, the DNA is TGCGCCAGCAGCCGACAGGGGCAAGAGACCCAGTACTTC. The encoded protein is CASSRQGQETQYF.

This clone was observed a few times. The chain has TRBV28 and TRBJ1-1; tentative D call: TRBD1 (5 bases). Trimming stripped 7 bases from V and 1 base from J, with 16 bases between. The CDR3 has 15 amino acids. Germline V gene lookup returns CDR1 MDHEN and CDR2 SYDVKM. CDR3 coding DNA: TGTGCCAGCACCCCGGCGGGGGAATCGAACACTGAAGCTTTCTTT. Its translation: CASTPAGESNTEAFF. Full variable domain (rest looked up from reference TRBV28 and TRBJ1-1): DVKVTQSSRYLVKRTGEKVFLECVQDMDHENMFWYRQDPGLGLRLIYFSYDVKMKEKGDIPEGYSVSREKKERFSLILESASTNQTSMYLCASTPAGESNTEAFFGQGTRLTVV.

This clone appeared once. The gene calls are TRBV9 and TRBJ1-3; D ambiguous. Germline V gives CDR1 SGDLS, CDR2 YYNGEE. The ends were cut back, 0 bases at V and 0 bases at J, with 10 bases in the middle. The CDR3 runs to 16 residues. CDR3 nucleotides: TGTGCCAGCAGCGTAGATGCAACTAGCTCTGGAAACACCATATATTTT. Encoded protein: CASSVDATSSGNTIYF. Variable domain in full (rest from reference TRBV9 and TRBJ1-3): DSGVTQTPKHLITATGQRVTLRCSPRSGDLSVYWYQQSLDQGLQFLIQYYNGEERAKGNILERFSAQQFPDLHSELNLSSLELGDSALYFCASSVDATSSGNTIYFGEGSWLTVV.

The CDR3 region has the DNA TGCGCCAGCAGCCAAGATCCGAGCCTGAGGCATGGCTACACCTTC. Translated, it gives CASSQDPSLRHGYTF. The chain couples TRBV4-1 to TRBJ1-2; D is undetermined. V was trimmed by 0 bases and J by 6 bases, leaving 14 bases between them. The CDR3 is 15 amino acids. Germline CDR1 is MGHRA and CDR2 is YSYEKL.

This clone was counted once. The rearrangement links TRBV21-1 to TRBJ1-1; the table gives TRBD1 as D, unverified against the DNA. TRBV21-1 corresponds to a pseudogene. This CDR3 has 12 residues. CDR3 in DNA: TGTGCCAGCATCGTCCGGGACAGTGAAGCTTTCTTT. It yields the protein CASIVRDSEAFF.

The V call is TRBV2, the J call TRBJ1-2; D not certain. In germline, CDR1 is SNHLY, CDR2 FYNNEI. CDR3 length: 12 amino acids. Trimming stripped 3 bases from V and 5 bases from J, with 7 bases between. The CDR3 protein is CASSEAGYGYTF. The CDR3 DNA reads as TGTGCCAGCAGTGAGGCGGGTTATGGCTACACCTTC.

The genes are TRBV7-9 and TRBJ2-1, with D unresolved. The length of the CDR3 is 13 residues. CDR1 SEHNR and CDR2 FQNEAQ come from the germline V gene (reference sequence). Trimming cost V 1 base and J 8 bases, with 9 bases left between them. The CDR3 is CASSLDPGYEQFF. The CDR3 DNA sequence: TGTGCCAGCAGCTTAGACCCCGGTTATGAGCAGTTCTTC.

This chain connects TRBV19 to TRBJ2-5; D is perhaps TRBD1 (6 bases). Germline values: CDR1 LNHDA, CDR2 SQIVND (reference sequence). The CDR3 length is 14 residues. V was trimmed by 6 bases and J by 2 bases, leaving 13 bases between them. This CDR3 reads CASSPEGQQETQYF. The CDR3 DNA reads TGTGCCAGTAGCCCCGAGGGACAACAAGAGACCCAGTACTTC.

This rearrangement joins TRBV29-1 to TRBJ1-1; no firm D call. V was cut by 7 bases and J by 6 bases, with 12 bases left in between. The CDR3 covers 11 residues. CDR1 is SQVTM, CDR2 ANQGSEA, per germline. The CDR3 DNA sequence: TGCAGCGCTGCCAGTCCCGCTGAAGCTTTCTTT. It yields the protein CSAASPAEAFF.

This clone occurred a few times. The V and J genes are TRBV3-1 (or the pseudogene TRBV3-2) and TRBJ1-1; the D gene is possibly TRBD1 (5 bases). V was cut by 2 bases and J by 3 bases, with 13 bases left in between. Looked up from germline, CDR1 is LGHDT and CDR2 is YNNKEL (reference sequence). CDR3 size: 15 residues. Here the CDR3 reads CASSQPSQGHTEAFF. CDR3 in DNA: TGTGCCAGCAGCCAACCGAGCCAGGGTCACACTGAAGCTTTCTTT.

The V call is TRBV11-2, the J call TRBJ1-2; 7 positions match TRBD1. This CDR3 region has 14 residues. Germline CDR1 is SGHAT and CDR2 is FQNNGV. V shed 5 bases and J 5 bases; nucleotides not matched to a gene: 8. The CDR3, as DNA: TGTGCCAGCAGCGAACAAGGGGGCTATTATGGCTACACCTTC. Translation: CASSEQGGYYGYTF. The full variable domain, rest sourced from reference TRBV11-2 and TRBJ1-2, is EAGVAQSPRYKIIEKRQSVAFWCNPISGHATLYWYQQILGQGPKLLIQFQNNGVVDDSQLPKDRFSAERLKGVDSTLKIQPAKLEDSAVYLCASSEQGGYYGYTFGSGTRLTVV.

The rearrangement joins TRBV10-1 to TRBJ2-7, with TRBD1 matching 10 bases. CDR3 length: 13 residues. Germline CDR1 WNHNN, CDR2 SYGVQD (reference sequence). V trimming: 3 bases; J trimming: 9 bases; junction bases outside the gene matches: 5. The chain's CDR3 is CASSDRDRGRQYF. DNA of the CDR3: TGCGCCAGCAGTGACCGGGACAGGGGTAGGCAGTACTTC.

This chain uses TRBV11-3 with TRBJ2-1, with D perhaps TRBD1 (6 bases). V lost 5 bases to trimming and J lost 9 bases, with 14 bases between them. This CDR3 contains 13 residues. Germline CDR1 and CDR2: SGHNT and YENEEA. The CDR3 spells CASSRGTDREQFF. CDR3 nucleotide sequence: TGTGCCAGCAGCAGGGGGACCGATCGTGAGCAGTTCTTC.